This T cell receptor beta chain was sequenced in a study of human T cells and chemical hapten exposure. The V and J ends lost 3 bases and 5 bases respectively, with 8 bases between them. This CDR3 contains 13 residues. Germline CDR1 reads SGHTA; CDR2 reads FQGNSA. Time point described: patch test 1, 2 weeks after DPC sensitization. Treatment described: therapeutic diphenylcyclopropenone sensitization with weekly scalp DPC. Donors, patients with alopecia ranging from 18 to 70 years old and judged suitable for DPC, provided samples. Total RNA was isolated from whole blood that had not been fractionated. This clonotype was recorded many times. Its matching antigen is unknown. General study findings and limits: Versus controls, significantly more large CDR3 similarity clusters arose from expanded TCRs. Those TCRs sitting above 1 in 1000 frequency stayed the same with DPC sensitization.

TCRdb re-called the RACE reads with MiXCR, one entry per CDR3 protein. The table lists some 340,000 distinct CDR3 sequences, about 7% of them singletons. This chain links TRBV7-2 with TRBJ2-1; D unresolved. This TCR was recovered from a young woman with alopecia areata. Some clones in this sample may be carry-over from other donors' samples. Specimen: whole blood, collected in connection with sensitization to the hapten diphenylcyclopropenone (DPC). The CDR3 DNA is TGTGCCAGCAGCTTCATGAGCCACAATGAGCAGTTCTTC. Amino acids: CASSFMSHNEQFF.